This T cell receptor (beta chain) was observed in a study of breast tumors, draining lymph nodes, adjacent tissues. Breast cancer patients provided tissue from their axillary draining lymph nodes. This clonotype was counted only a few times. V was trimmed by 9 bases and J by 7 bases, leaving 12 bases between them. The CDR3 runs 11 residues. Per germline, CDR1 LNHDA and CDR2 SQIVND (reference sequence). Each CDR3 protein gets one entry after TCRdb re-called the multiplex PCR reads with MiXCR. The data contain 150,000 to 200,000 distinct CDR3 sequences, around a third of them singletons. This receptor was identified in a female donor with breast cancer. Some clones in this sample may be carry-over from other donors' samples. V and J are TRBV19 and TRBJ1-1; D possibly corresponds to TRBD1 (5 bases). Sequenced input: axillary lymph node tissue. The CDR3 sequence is CASSGLVEAFF. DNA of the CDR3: TGTGCCAGCTCGGGGCTAGTTGAAGCTTTCTTT.